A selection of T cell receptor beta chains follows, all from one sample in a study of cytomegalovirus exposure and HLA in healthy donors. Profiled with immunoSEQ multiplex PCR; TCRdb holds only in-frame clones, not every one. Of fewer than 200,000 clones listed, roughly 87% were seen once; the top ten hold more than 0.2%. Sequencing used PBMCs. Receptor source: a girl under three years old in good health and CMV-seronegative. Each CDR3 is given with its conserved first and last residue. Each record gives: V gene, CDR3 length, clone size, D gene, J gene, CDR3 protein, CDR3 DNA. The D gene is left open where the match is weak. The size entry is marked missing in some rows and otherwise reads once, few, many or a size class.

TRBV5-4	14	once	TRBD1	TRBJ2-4	CASSSTGDKNIQYF	TGTGCCAGCAGCTCGACAGGGGACAAAAACATTCAGTACTTC
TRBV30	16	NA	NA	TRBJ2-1	CAWSVRGRSSYNEQFF	TGTGCCTGGAGTGTTCGGGGGAGGAGCTCCTACAATGAGCAGTTCTTC
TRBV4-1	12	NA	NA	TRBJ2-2	CASSQGVGELFF	TGCGCCAGCAGCCAAGGAGTGGGGGAGCTGTTTTTT
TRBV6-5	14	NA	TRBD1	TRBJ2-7	CASSSVTGTREQYF	TGTGCCAGCAGTTCTGTGACAGGGACCCGCGAGCAGTACTTC
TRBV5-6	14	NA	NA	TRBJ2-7	CASSLGTGTYEQYF	TGTGCCAGCAGCTTGGGGACTGGTACCTACGAGCAGTACTTC
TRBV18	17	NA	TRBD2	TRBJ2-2	CASSPQNLGLAAGELFF	TGTGCCAGCTCACCACAAAACCTAGGACTAGCTGCCGGGGAGCTGTTTTTT
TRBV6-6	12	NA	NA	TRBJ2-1	CASSYVANEQFF	TGTGCCAGCAGTTACGTGGCCAATGAGCAGTTCTTC
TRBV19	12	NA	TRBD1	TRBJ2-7	CASSTNRGEQYF	TGTGCCAGTAGTACGAACAGGGGCGAGCAGTACTTC
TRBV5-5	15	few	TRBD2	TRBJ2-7	CASSYGLAVLYEQYF	TGTGCCAGCAGCTACGGACTAGCGGTCCTCTACGAGCAGTACTTC
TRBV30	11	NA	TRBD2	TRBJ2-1	CALGLAGLQFF	TGTGCCTTGGGACTAGCGGGACTACAGTTCTTC
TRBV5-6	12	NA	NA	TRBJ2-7	CASSLRSYEQYF	TGTGCCAGCAGCTTGCGTTCGTACGAGCAGTACTTC
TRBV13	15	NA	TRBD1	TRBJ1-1	CASSSTGTGFTEAFF	TGTGCCAGCAGCTCAACCGGGACAGGGTTTACTGAAGCTTTCTTT
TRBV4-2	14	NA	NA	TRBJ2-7	CASSQDRYSYEQYF	TGTGCCAGCAGCCAAGATCGCTACTCCTACGAGCAGTACTTC
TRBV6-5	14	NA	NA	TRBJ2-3	CASSHPDYTDTQYF	TGTGCCAGCAGTCACCCCGACTACACAGATACGCAGTATTTT
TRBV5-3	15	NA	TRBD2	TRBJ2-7	CARSLWSGRTYEQYF	TGTGCCAGAAGCTTGTGGAGCGGGAGAACCTACGAGCAGTACTTC
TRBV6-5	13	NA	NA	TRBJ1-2	CASSYSGLQGRTF	TGTGCCAGCAGTTACTCTGGTTTGCAGGGCCGCACCTTC
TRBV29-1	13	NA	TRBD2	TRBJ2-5	CSVEVRGVETQYF	TGCAGCGTTGAAGTTCGGGGGGTGGAGACCCAGTACTTC
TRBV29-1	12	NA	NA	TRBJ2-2	CSVERDTGELFF	TGCAGCGTTGAACGGGACACCGGGGAGCTGTTTTTT
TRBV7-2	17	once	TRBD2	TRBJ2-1	CASSLTSGGAGYNEQFF	TGTGCCAGCAGCTTAACTAGCGGGGGGGCCGGGTACAATGAGCAGTTCTTC
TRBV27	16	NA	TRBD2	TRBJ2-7	CASSLLGRAEFYEQYF	TGTGCCAGCAGTCTCCTCGGGAGGGCGGAATTTTACGAGCAGTACTTC
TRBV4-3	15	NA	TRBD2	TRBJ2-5	CASSQDGGLVGTQYF	TGCGCCAGCAGCCAAGATGGGGGACTAGTCGGGACCCAGTACTTC
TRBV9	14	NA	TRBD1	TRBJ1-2	CASSGSGGGGGYTF	TGTGCCAGCAGCGGGTCAGGGGGCGGTGGTGGCTACACCTTC
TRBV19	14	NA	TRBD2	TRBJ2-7	CASSLGTSRYEQYF	TGTGCCAGTAGTCTGGGGACTAGTCGTTACGAGCAGTACTTC
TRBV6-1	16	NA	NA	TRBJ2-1	CASSGFSVSSYNEQFF	TGTGCCAGCAGTGGCTTCTCGGTTAGCTCCTACAATGAGCAGTTCTTC
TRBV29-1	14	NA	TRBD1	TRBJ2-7	CSVEIRDRVYEQYF	TGCAGCGTTGAAATCCGGGACAGGGTCTACGAGCAGTACTTC
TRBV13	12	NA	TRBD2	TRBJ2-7	CASSSGRLGQYF	TGTGCCAGCTCTAGCGGGCGTCTGGGGCAGTACTTC
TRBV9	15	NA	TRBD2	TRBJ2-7	CASSATSGRAGEQYF	TGTGCCAGCAGCGCCACTAGCGGGAGGGCCGGGGAGCAGTACTTC
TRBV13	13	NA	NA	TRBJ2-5	CASSFGSRGTQYF	TGTGCCAGCAGCTTTGGGTCCAGGGGGACCCAGTACTTC
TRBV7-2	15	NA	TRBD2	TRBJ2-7	CASSLGPGGPYEQYF	TGTGCCAGCAGCTTAGGCCCGGGGGGACCCTACGAGCAGTACTTC
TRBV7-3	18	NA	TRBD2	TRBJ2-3	CASSRTGTSGSSTDTQYF	TGTGCCAGCAGCCGGACCGGGACTAGCGGGAGCAGTACAGATACGCAGTATTTT
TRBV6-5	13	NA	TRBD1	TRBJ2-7	CASSPDRVYEQYF	TGTGCCAGCAGCCCGGACAGGGTCTACGAGCAGTACTTC
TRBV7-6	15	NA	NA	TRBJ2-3	CASSSLAVSTDTQYF	TGTGCCAGCAGCTCCTTAGCGGTTAGCACAGATACGCAGTATTTT
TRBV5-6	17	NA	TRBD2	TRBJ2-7	CASSGTSGRSPSREQYF	TGTGCCAGCAGCGGGACTAGCGGGAGATCGCCAAGTCGCGAGCAGTACTTC
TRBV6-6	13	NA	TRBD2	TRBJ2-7	CASRGGGRYEQYF	TGTGCCAGCAGGGGCGGGGGACGCTACGAGCAGTACTTC
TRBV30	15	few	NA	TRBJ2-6	CAWRQGGPGANVLTF	TGTGCCTGGAGACAGGGTGGTCCCGGGGCCAACGTCCTGACTTTC
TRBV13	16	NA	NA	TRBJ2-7	CASSLWGEYPRYEQYF	TGTGCCAGCAGCTTGTGGGGGGAGTACCCCCGCTACGAGCAGTACTTC
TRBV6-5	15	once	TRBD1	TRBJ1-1	CASSYSTPRGTEAFF	TGTGCCAGCAGTTACTCGACGCCCAGGGGGACTGAAGCTTTCTTT
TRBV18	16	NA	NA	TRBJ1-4	CASSGPDETPAEKLFF	TGTGCCAGCTCGGGGCCCGATGAAACACCTGCTGAAAAACTGTTTTTT
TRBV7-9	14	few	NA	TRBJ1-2	CASSLGLQPYGYTF	TGTGCCAGCAGCCTGGGACTCCAGCCTTATGGCTACACCTTC
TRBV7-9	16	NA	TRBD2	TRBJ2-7	CASSPDTGLASYEQYF	TGTGCCAGCAGCCCAGATACGGGACTAGCGAGCTACGAGCAGTACTTC
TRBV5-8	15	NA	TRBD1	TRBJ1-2	CASSLGDRESYGYTF	TGTGCCAGCAGCTTGGGGGACAGGGAAAGTTATGGCTACACCTTC
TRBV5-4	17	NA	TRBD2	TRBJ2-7	CASSAGTSGGGDYEQYF	TGTGCCAGCAGCGCCGGGACTAGCGGGGGGGGAGACTACGAGCAGTACTTC
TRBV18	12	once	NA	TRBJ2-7	CASSPDRYEQYF	TGTGCCAGCTCACCTGACAGGTACGAGCAGTACTTC
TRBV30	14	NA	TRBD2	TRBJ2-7	CAWSSGRGTYEQYF	TGTGCCTGGAGCAGCGGGAGAGGGACCTACGAGCAGTACTTC
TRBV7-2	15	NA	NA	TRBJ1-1	CASSLVAGPGTEAFF	TGTGCCAGCAGCTTAGTTGCAGGCCCTGGCACTGAAGCTTTCTTT
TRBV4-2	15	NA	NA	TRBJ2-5	CASSHELSGEETQYF	TGTGCCAGCAGCCATGAACTTAGCGGAGAAGAGACCCAGTACTTC
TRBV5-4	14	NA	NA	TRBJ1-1	CASSPSYPPMEAFF	TGTGCCAGCAGCCCATCTTATCCCCCTATGGAAGCTTTCTTT
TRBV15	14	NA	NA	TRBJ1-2	CATSRGQLNYGYTF	TGTGCCACCAGCAGAGGCCAGTTGAACTATGGCTACACCTTC
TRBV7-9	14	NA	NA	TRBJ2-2	CASSSFANTGELFF	TGTGCCAGCAGCTCCTTCGCGAACACCGGGGAGCTGTTTTTT
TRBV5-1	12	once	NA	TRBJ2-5	CASSFGGETQYF	TGCGCCAGCAGCTTCGGGGGAGAGACCCAGTACTTC
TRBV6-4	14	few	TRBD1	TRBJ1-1	CASSVAGGNTEAFF	TGTGCCAGCAGTGTTGCAGGGGGGAACACTGAAGCTTTCTTT
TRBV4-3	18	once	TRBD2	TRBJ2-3	CASSQVSASSGSADTQYF	TGCGCCAGCAGCCAAGTCTCAGCTTCTAGCGGGAGTGCAGATACGCAGTATTTT
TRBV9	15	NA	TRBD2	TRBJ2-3	CASSPWGGGTDTQYF	TGTGCCAGCAGCCCGTGGGGGGGTGGCACAGATACGCAGTATTTT
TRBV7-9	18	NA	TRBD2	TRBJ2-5	CASSLGNTHGGVQETQYF	TGTGCCAGCAGCTTAGGAAATACCCACGGGGGGGTGCAAGAGACCCAGTACTTC
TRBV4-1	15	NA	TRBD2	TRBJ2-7	CASSQGLAGGSEQYF	TGCGCCAGCAGCCAAGGGCTAGCGGGAGGATCCGAGCAGTACTTC
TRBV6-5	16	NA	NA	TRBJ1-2	CASSYSKRPGSGGYTF	TGTGCCAGCAGTTACTCGAAGAGACCAGGGAGCGGGGGCTACACCTTC
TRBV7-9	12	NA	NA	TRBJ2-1	CASSGADNEQFF	TGTGCCAGCAGCGGGGCCGACAATGAGCAGTTCTTC
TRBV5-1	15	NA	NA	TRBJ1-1	CASSPEGAIFTEAFF	TGCGCCAGCAGCCCGGAAGGGGCTATCTTCACTGAAGCTTTCTTT
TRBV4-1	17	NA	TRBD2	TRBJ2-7	CASSQGMASGRSYEQYF	TGCGCCAGCAGCCAAGGCATGGCTAGCGGGAGAAGCTACGAGCAGTACTTC